This T cell receptor beta chain was captured by sequencing in a study of T cells in Graves' hyperthyroidism and ophthalmopathy. This clonotype was recorded many times. V lost 5 bases and J lost 7; bases outside the gene matches: 8. Germline CDR1 SGHAT, CDR2 FQDESV (reference sequence). The CDR3 consists of 15 residues. Amplified regions were TCR beta CDR3 sequences from RNA transcripts. HTBI primers were used for first-round RT-PCR of the TCR CDR3. TCRdb recomputed calls from the multiplex PCR reads with MiXCR, one row per CDR3 protein. The repertoire holds hundreds of thousands of distinct CDR3 sequences, with around 15% as singletons.

This receptor was identified in a woman younger than 35 with Graves' hyperthyroidism. Sequenced material: blood. The rearrangement links TRBV11-1 to TRBJ2-1; 10 bases map to TRBD2. CDR3 residues: CASSPWVAGGNEQFF. In nucleotides, the CDR3 is TGTGCCAGCAGCCCTTGGGTAGCGGGAGGTAATGAGCAGTTCTTC.